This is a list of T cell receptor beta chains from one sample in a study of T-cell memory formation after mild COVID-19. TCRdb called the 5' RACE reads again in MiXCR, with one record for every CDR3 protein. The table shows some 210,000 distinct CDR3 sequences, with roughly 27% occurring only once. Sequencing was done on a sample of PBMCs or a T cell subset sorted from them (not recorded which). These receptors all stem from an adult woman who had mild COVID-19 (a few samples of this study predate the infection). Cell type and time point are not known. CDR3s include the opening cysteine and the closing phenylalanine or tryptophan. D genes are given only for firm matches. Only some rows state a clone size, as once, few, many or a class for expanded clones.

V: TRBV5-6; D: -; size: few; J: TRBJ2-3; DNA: TGTGCCAGCAGCGACCGGGATGATTGGGATACGCAGTATTTT; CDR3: CASSDRDDWDTQYF
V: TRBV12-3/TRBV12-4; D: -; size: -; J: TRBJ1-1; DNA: TGTGCCAGCACTCAATACCGGGACACCGAAGCTTTCTTT; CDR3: CASTQYRDTEAFF
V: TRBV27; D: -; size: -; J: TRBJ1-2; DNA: TGTGCCAGCAGTTTATCGATGAGGGGCCTGGCCCTCTTC; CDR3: CASSLSMRGLALF
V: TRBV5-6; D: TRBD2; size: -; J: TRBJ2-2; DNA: TGTGCCAGCAGCTTGGAACTAGCGGGGGACACCGGGGAGCTGTTTTTT; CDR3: CASSLELAGDTGELFF
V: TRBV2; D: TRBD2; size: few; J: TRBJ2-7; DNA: TGTGCCAGCAGTGATCAGAGCGGGACCACCTACGAGCAGTACTTC; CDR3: CASSDQSGTTYEQYF
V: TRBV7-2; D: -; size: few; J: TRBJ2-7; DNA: TGTGCCAGCAGCTTAGACCGTCCCTACGAGCAGTACTTC; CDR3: CASSLDRPYEQYF
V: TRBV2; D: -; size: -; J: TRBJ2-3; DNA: TGTGCCAGCAGCGCTCAGGGAGGTGGCAAAGATACGCAGTATTTT; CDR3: CASSAQGGGKDTQYF
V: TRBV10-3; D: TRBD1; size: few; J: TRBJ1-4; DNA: TGTGCCATCAGTCCGGGACAGTCGGAAAAACTGTTTTTT; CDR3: CAISPGQSEKLFF
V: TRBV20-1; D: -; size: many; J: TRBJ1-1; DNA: TGCAGTGCTGACGGACTGGACACTGAAGCTTTCTTT; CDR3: CSADGLDTEAFF
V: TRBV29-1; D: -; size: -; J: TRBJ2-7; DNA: TGCAGCGTTGGGGGGCCAGACGAGCAGTACTTC; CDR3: CSVGGPDEQYF
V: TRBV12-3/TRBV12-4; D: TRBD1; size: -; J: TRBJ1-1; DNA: TGTGCCAGCAGCCAACAGGGGGACATGAACACTGAAGCTTTCTTT; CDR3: CASSQQGDMNTEAFF
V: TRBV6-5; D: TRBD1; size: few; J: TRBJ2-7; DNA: TGTGCCAGCAGTCCCGGACAGGGGAGGTCCTACGAGCAGTACTTC; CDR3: CASSPGQGRSYEQYF
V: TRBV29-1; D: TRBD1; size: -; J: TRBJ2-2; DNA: TGCAGCGTTGTCCGGCCAGACAGGGGGCGAGGGACCGGGGAGCTGTTTTTT; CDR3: CSVVRPDRGRGTGELFF
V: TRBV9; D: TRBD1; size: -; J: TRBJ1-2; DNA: TGTGCCAGCAGCGTCAACAGGGGGGCGGAAGCTAACTATGGCTACACCTTC; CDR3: CASSVNRGAEANYGYTF
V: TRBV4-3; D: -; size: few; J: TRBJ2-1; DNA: TGCGCCAGCAGCCAAGGACTAGGTGGCTACAATGAGCAGTTCTTC; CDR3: CASSQGLGGYNEQFF
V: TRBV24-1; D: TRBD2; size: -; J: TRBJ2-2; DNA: TGTGCCACCAGTGACCCTCCCAGGGTAGCGGGAGCGGGGGAGCTGTTTTTT; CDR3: CATSDPPRVAGAGELFF
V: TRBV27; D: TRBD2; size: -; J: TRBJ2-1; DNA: TGTGCCAGCACCCTATTGCCGGGAGGGAGTGAGCAGTTCTTC; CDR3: CASTLLPGGSEQFF
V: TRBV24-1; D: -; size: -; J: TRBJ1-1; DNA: TGTGCCACCAGTGTTGACGGAAACACTGAAGCTTTCTTT; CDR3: CATSVDGNTEAFF
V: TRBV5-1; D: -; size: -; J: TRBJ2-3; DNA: TGCGCCAGCAGCAAGGGACGGGTAACAGATACGCAGTATTTT; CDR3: CASSKGRVTDTQYF
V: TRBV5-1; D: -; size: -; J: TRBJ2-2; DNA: TGCGCCAGCAGCCCCGGGGGAGGTCCCGGGGAGCTGTTTTTT; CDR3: CASSPGGGPGELFF
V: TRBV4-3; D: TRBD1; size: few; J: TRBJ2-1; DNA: TGCGCCAGCAGCCAGGCGACAGGGGTCTACAATGAGCAGTTCTTC; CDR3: CASSQATGVYNEQFF
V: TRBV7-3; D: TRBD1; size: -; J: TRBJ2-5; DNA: TGTGCCAGCAGCCCCGGGACAGGGTCTGTAGAGACCCAGTACTTC; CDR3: CASSPGTGSVETQYF
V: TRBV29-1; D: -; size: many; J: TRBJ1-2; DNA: TGCAGCGTGTGGGGAGACTATGGCTACACCTTC; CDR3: CSVWGDYGYTF
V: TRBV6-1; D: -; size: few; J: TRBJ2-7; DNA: TGTGCCAGCAGTCCCCGGTCCTCCGGCTCCGAGCAGTACTTC; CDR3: CASSPRSSGSEQYF
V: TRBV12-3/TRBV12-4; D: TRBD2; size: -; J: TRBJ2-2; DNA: TGTGCCAGCAGAGGACTAGCGGGTACAACCGGGGGGCTGTTTTTT; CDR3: CASRGLAGTTGGLFF
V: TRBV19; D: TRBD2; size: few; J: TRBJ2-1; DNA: TGTGCCAGTAGAAGAATGCTAGCGGGGGGTAACAATGAGCAGTTCTTC; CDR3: CASRRMLAGGNNEQFF
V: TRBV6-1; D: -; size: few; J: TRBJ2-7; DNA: TGTGCCAGCAGTGAGGATTTCGACCTTCGCGAGCAGTACTTC; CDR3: CASSEDFDLREQYF
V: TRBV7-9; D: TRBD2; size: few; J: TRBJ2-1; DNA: TGTGCCAGCAGCGCGACTCTAGCGGGAGTAGGCTACAATGAGCAGTTCTTC; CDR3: CASSATLAGVGYNEQFF
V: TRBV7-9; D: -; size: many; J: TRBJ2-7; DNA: TGTGCCAGCAGTCCCACCTACGAGCAGTACTTC; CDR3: CASSPTYEQYF
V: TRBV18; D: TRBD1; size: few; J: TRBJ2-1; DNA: TGTGCCAGCTCACCACCGTTAGGTTGGGAGACAGGGTCCTACAATGAGCAGTTCTTC; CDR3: CASSPPLGWETGSYNEQFF
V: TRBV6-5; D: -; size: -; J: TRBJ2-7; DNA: TGTGCCAGCAGTTACTCGCGGGACCCCTCCCTCGAGCAGTACTTC; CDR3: CASSYSRDPSLEQYF
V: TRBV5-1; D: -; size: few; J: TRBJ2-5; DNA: TGCGCCAGCAGCTTGGGGATGGTGGAGACCCAGTACTTC; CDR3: CASSLGMVETQYF
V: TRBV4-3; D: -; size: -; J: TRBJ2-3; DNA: TGCGCCAGCAGCCAAGCCGGGACCCCTCGAGGCACAGATACGCAGTATTTT; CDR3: CASSQAGTPRGTDTQYF
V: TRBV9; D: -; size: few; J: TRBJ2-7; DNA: TGTGCCAGCAGCGTAGATTGGAGTAGCTCCTACGAGCAGTACTTC; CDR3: CASSVDWSSSYEQYF
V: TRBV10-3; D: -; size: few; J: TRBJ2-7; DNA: TGTGGAAAGGGAGCCGTCGGCTACGAGCAGTACTTC; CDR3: CGKGAVGYEQYF
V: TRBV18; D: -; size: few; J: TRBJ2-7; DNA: TGTGCCAGCTCACCACCGATGGACTACGAGCAGTACTTC; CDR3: CASSPPMDYEQYF
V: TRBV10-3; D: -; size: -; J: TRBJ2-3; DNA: TGTGCCATCAGTATTGGCGGGGGCCCCTCTAGCACAGATACGCAGTATTTT; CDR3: CAISIGGGPSSTDTQYF
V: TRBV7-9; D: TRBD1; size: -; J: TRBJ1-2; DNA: TGTGCCAGCAGCAACGCAGGGGGGCAGAACTATGGCTACACCTTC; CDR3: CASSNAGGQNYGYTF
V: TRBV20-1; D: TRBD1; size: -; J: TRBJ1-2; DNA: TGCAGTGCTAGCCCCCCCCCAGGGGGTATCTATGGCTACACCTTC; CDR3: CSASPPPGGIYGYTF
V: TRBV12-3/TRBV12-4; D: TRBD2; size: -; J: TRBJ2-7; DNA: TGTGCCAGCAGCCTAGCGGGAGGGATGGGCGAGCAGTACTTC; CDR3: CASSLAGGMGEQYF
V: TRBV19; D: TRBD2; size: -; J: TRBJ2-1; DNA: TGTGCCAGTAGTATAGGGGTAGCGGGAGTGGATGAGCAGTTCTTC; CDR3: CASSIGVAGVDEQFF
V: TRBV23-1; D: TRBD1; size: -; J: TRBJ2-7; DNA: TGCGCCAGCAGTCAAACAGGGGGCGCGGAGTATGGGCAGTACTTC; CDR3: CASSQTGGAEYGQYF
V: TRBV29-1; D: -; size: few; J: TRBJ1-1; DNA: TGCAGCGTTCACCTAAGTGGTAGGAACACTGAAGCTTTCTTT; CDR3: CSVHLSGRNTEAFF
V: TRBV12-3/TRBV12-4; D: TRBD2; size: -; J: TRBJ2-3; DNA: TGTGCCAGCAGTTTTGGGACTAGCTACGAAACAGATACGCAGTATTTT; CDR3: CASSFGTSYETDTQYF
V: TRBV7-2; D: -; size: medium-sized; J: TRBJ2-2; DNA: TGTGCCAGCAGCTTACTCGCCCCGAACACCGGGGAGCTGTTTTTT; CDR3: CASSLLAPNTGELFF
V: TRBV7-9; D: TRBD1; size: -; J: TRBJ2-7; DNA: TGTGCCAGCAGCTTAGTGTTGGGGACAGGGGACGAGCAGTACTTC; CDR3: CASSLVLGTGDEQYF
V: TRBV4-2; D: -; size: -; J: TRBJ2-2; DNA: TGTGCCAGCAGCCAACAAACCGGGGAGCTGTTTTTT; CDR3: CASSQQTGELFF
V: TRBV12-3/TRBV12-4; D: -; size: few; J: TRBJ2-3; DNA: TGTGCCAGCGGTAGTGCAGGGACCACAGATACGCAGTATTTT; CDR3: CASGSAGTTDTQYF
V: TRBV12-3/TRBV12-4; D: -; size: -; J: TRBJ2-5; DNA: TGTGCCAGCAGTTTGTTTCTTCAAGAGACCCAGTACTTC; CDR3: CASSLFLQETQYF
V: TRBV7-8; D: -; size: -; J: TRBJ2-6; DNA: TGTGCCAGCAGCCCCCGATCCGGGCATTACTCTGGGGCCAACGTCCTGACTTTC; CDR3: CASSPRSGHYSGANVLTF
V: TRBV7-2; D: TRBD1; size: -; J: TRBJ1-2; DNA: TGTGCCAGCAGCTTAGTAGGGGGCCCCGATGGCTACACCTTC; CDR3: CASSLVGGPDGYTF
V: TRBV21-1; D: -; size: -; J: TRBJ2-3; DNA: TGTGCCAGAAGGGGAACAGGACGCACAGATACGCAGTATTTT; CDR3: CARRGTGRTDTQYF
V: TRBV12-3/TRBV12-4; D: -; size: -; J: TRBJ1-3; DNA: TGTGCCAGCAGTTTAGACAGATACTCTGGAAACACCATATATTTT; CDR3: CASSLDRYSGNTIYF